These 15 T cell receptor beta chains came from one sample sequenced in a study of Ad26.COV2.S vaccination and SARS-CoV-2 variants. Treatment described: roughly 19 received Ad26.COV2.S at low or high dose, single or two shots; roughly five received placebo; per-sample allocation not given. Samples were taken on day 63 after the first vaccine or placebo injection. Using immunoSEQ multiplex PCR, the repertoire was profiled, and TCRdb retains in-frame clones only, with some absent. The sample lists around 450,000 clones, approximately 90% occurring once. The input for sequencing was peripheral blood, taken in a trial of Ad26.COV2.S vaccine versus placebo. The receptors stem from a person between 18 and 65 years old who received the Ad26.COV2.S COVID-19 vaccine or a placebo.

This rearrangement joins TRBV29-1 to TRBJ1-4; perhaps TRBD1 as D (5 bases). Per the germline V gene, CDR1 is SQVTM and CDR2 is ANQGSEA. This CDR3 is 13 amino acids long. V lost 3 bases, J lost 4 bases, and 9 bases lay in between. The CDR3 sequence: CSVEGGGNEKLFF. The DNA for the CDR3 is TGCAGCGTTGAGGGCGGGGGTAATGAAAAACTGTTTTTT.

Notes on this clone: This sample also contains other DNA sequences that code for the same CDR3. The gene calls are TRBV18 and TRBJ2-3, with D uncertain. The CDR3 totals 12 residues. Per the germline V gene, CDR1 is KGHSH and CDR2 is LQKENI. Trimming cost V 6 bases and J 0 bases, with 4 bases left between them. The DNA of the CDR3 is TGTGCCAGCTCCCGAAGCACAGATACGCAGTATTTT. It encodes CASSRSTDTQYF.

The rearrangement links TRBV20-1 to TRBJ2-3, with D unclear. The CDR3 contains 14 residues. V gave up 3 bases and J gave up 2 bases, with 12 bases separating them. The germline V gene encodes CDR1 DFQATT and CDR2 SNEGSKA (reference sequence). The CDR3 here is CSASKTPNTDTQYF. CDR3 DNA: TGCAGTGCTAGTAAGACGCCTAACACAGATACGCAGTATTTT.

The gene calls are TRBV28 and TRBJ1-1; D possibly corresponds to TRBD1 (5 bases). Trimming stripped 1 base from V and 8 bases from J, with 14 bases between. The CDR3 loop spans 14 amino acids. Germline lookup yields CDR1 MDHEN and CDR2 SYDVKM. The chain's CDR3 is CASSLFQGSQEAFF. The CDR3 DNA sequence: TGTGCCAGCAGTTTATTTCAGGGTTCACAGGAAGCTTTCTTT.

This sequence joins TRBV2 and TRBJ1-2, with 8 bases that match TRBD1. Trimming cost V 3 bases and J 6 bases; bases outside gene matches: 3. CDR1 SNHLY and CDR2 FYNNEI come from the germline V gene. The CDR3 sequence is 13 residues long. CDR3 in DNA: TGTGCCAGCAGTGACAGGGGGCCTGATGGCTACACCTTC. Encoded protein: CASSDRGPDGYTF.

This clone appeared once. The chain uses TRBV4-1 and TRBJ1-6, with D tentatively TRBD1 (6 bases). The CDR3 is made up of 17 amino acids. V dropped 0 bases and J dropped 3 bases, with 12 bases sitting between them. Looked up from germline, CDR1 is MGHRA and CDR2 is YSYEKL. The CDR3 here is CASSQENRALYNSPLHF. CDR3 DNA sequence: TGCGCCAGCAGCCAAGAAAACAGGGCCCTCTATAATTCACCCCTCCACTTT.

J is TRBJ1-5 and V is TRBV6-6; no clear D gene. CDR1 is MNHNY, CDR2 SVGAGI, per germline (reference sequence). There are 15 residues in the CDR3. V dropped 6 bases and J dropped 1 base, with 13 bases sitting between them. CDR3 bases: TGTGCCAGCAGCCCACTTGGACGGAGCAATCAGCCCCAGCATTTT. It is translated as CASSPLGRSNQPQHF.

The chain links TRBV2 to TRBJ1-3; perhaps TRBD1 as D (6 bases). This CDR3 has 13 residues. V lost 6 bases to trimming and J lost 2 bases, with 8 bases between them. From germline, CDR1 is SNHLY and CDR2 FYNNEI. CDR3 loop: CASSGQTGNTIYF. Written as DNA, the CDR3 is TGTGCCAGCAGCGGACAGACTGGAAACACCATATATTTT. Using reference TRBV2 and TRBJ1-3 for the parts outside the CDR3, the full variable domain is EPEVTQTPSHQVTQMGQEVILRCVPISNHLYFYWYRQILGQKVEFLVSFYNNEISEKSEIFDDQFSVERPDGSNFTLKIRSTKLEDSAMYFCASSGQTGNTIYFGEGSWLTVV.

This chain joins TRBV6-5 and TRBJ2-5, with TRBD1 as a possible D gene (5 bases). The germline V and J ends were trimmed by 5 bases and 5 bases, with 15 bases remaining between them. Germline V gene lookup returns CDR1 MNHEY and CDR2 SVGAGI. This CDR3 comprises 14 residues. CDR3 sequence: CASSSRQILETQYF. The CDR3 coding sequence is TGTGCCAGCAGTAGCCGACAGATTTTGGAGACCCAGTACTTC.

The gene calls are TRBV7-8 and TRBJ1-1; D remains unclear. Per the germline V gene, CDR1 is SGHVS and CDR2 is FQNEAQ. V was shortened by 2 bases and J by 11 bases, with 21 bases between the two germline ends. This CDR3 has 15 amino acids. The CDR3 DNA is TGTGCCAGCAGCTTAAGAATAGATCCCCTTGTGGGGGCTTTCTTT. Translation gives CASSLRIDPLVGAFF.

The V call is TRBV6-1, the J call TRBJ1-2; possibly TRBD1 for D (5 bases). This CDR3 spans 14 amino acids. Per the germline V gene, CDR1 is MNHNS and CDR2 is SASEGT. V lost 5 bases, J lost 1 base, and 11 bases lay in between. The CDR3 region is CASSPIQVNYGYTF. CDR3 bases: TGTGCCAGCAGTCCGATACAGGTTAACTATGGCTACACCTTC.

The chain recombines TRBV18 with TRBJ2-7, with D possibly being TRBD1 (7 bases). V was clipped by 3 bases and J by 5 bases, with 14 bases between them. Germline V gene lookup returns CDR1 KGHSH and CDR2 LQKENI. The CDR3 extends over 14 amino acids. CDR3 residues: CASSPNRGGDEQYF. In DNA, the CDR3 is TGTGCCAGCTCACCTAACAGGGGAGGCGACGAGCAGTACTTC.

The chain couples TRBV10-1 to TRBJ2-2, with D possibly TRBD2 on 5 matching bases. Germline values: CDR1 WNHNN, CDR2 SYGVQD (reference sequence). V lost 2 bases, J lost 0 bases, and 13 bases lay in between. There are 17 residues in the CDR3. CDR3 in amino acids: CASSEDPSRPNTGELFF. CDR3 sequence (DNA): TGCGCCAGCAGTGAGGACCCTAGCCGGCCGAACACCGGGGAGCTGTTTTTT.

V gene TRBV28 combines with J gene TRBJ2-7, with 12 bases matching TRBD2. With 3 bases clipped from V and 0 bases from J, the junction kept 3 bases outside the gene matches. This CDR3 has 16 residues. Germline values: CDR1 MDHEN, CDR2 SYDVKM. CDR3 sequence reads: CASSLTSGRVSYEQYF. The CDR3 nucleotides are TGTGCCAGCAGTTTGACTAGCGGGAGAGTCTCCTACGAGCAGTACTTC.

This rearrangement joins TRBV10-3 to TRBJ1-2; D gene uncertain. Trimming took 6 bases from V and 8 from J, leaving 19 bases between them. The CDR3 spans 14 residues. Germline CDR1 and CDR2: ENHRY and SYGVKD. The CDR3 bases are TGTGCCATCAGAGACGATGGGAGTCTTCGAGGCTACACCTTC. Its translation is CAIRDDGSLRGYTF.